A single sample gave rise to the 2 T cell receptor beta chains below, sequenced in a study of shared clonotypes between healthy human individuals. Libraries were prepared by immunoSEQ multiplex PCR; TCRdb keeps only in-frame clonotypes and omits some of them. The sample shows 2.5 million or so clones, roughly 92% of them seen only once. The sequenced sample was naive CD4+ T cells sorted from blood. Subset in this sample: CD45RA+ positively selected. The receptor source for this set is a man between 18 and 35 years old in good health.

The chain links TRBV18 to TRBJ2-7; 7 bases align to TRBD1. Germline CDR1 is KGHSH and CDR2 is LQKENI. CDR3 size: 14 residues. The junction had 5 bases not matched to a gene; V was cut back by 3 bases and J by 3 bases. This CDR3 reads CASSPGTVDYEQYF. For the CDR3, the DNA is TGTGCCAGCTCACCCGGGACAGTCGACTACGAGCAGTACTTC.

The chain employs TRBV18 and TRBJ1-4, with a tentative D call TRBD1 (5 bases). Germline V gene data show CDR1 as KGHSH and CDR2 as LQKENI. The CDR3 length is 13 residues. Trimming left V 10 bases short and J 8 bases short, with 17 bases between. The CDR3 region has the DNA TGTGCCAACCGAGGAGGGGATCGAGAAAAACTGTTTTTT. The encoded protein is CANRGGDREKLFF.